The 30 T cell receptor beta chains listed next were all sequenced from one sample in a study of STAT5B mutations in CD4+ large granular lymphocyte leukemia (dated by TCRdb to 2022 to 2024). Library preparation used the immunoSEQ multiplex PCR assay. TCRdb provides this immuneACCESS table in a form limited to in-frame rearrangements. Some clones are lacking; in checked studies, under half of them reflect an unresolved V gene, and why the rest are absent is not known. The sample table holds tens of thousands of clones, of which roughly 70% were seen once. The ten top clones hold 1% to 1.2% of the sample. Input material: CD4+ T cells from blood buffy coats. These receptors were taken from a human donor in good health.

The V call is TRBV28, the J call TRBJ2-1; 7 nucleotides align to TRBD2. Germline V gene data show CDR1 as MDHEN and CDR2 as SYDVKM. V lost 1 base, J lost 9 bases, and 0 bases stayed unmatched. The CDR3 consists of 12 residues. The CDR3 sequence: CASSLSGGEQFF. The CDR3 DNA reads TGTGCCAGCAGTTTATCGGGGGGTGAGCAGTTCTTC.

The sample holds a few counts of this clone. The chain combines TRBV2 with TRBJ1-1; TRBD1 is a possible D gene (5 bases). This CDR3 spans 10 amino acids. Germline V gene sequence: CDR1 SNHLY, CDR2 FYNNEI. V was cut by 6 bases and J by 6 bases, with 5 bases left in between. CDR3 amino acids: CASRGPEAFF. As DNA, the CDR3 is TGTGCCAGCAGGGGACCTGAAGCTTTCTTT.

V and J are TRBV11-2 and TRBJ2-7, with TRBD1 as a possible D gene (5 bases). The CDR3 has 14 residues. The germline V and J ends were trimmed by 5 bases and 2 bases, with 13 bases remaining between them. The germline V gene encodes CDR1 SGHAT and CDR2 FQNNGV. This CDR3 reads CASSTRQPPYEQYF. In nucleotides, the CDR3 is TGTGCCAGCAGCACCCGACAGCCTCCCTACGAGCAGTACTTC.

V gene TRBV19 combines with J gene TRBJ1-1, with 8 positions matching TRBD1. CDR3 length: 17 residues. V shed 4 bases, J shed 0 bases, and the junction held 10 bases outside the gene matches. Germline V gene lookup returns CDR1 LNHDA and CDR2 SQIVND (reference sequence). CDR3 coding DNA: TGTGCCAGTAGTACGAGGGGGACAGGATACATGAACACTGAAGCTTTCTTT. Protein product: CASSTRGTGYMNTEAFF.

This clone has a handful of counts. The CDR3 region is CASSIQGDYGYTF. The DNA of the CDR3 is TGTGCCAGTAGTATTCAGGGGGACTATGGCTACACCTTC. The chain has TRBV19 and TRBJ1-2; TRBD1 agrees at 7 bases. This CDR3 is built from 13 residues. The V gene end was trimmed by 3 bases and the J gene end by 3 bases; junction bases not matched to a gene: 1. CDR1 is LNHDA and CDR2 is SQIVND in the germline V gene (reference sequence).

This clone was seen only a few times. The CDR3 DNA sequence: TGTGCCAGCACTATGGGGGGAATCACTGAAGCTTTCTTT. This encodes CASTMGGITEAFF. V usage is TRBV6-5 and J usage is TRBJ1-1, with D perhaps TRBD1 (5 bases). Trimming stripped 7 bases from V and 4 bases from J, with 13 bases between. The V gene's germline CDR1 is MNHEY and CDR2 SVGAGI. CDR3 length: 13 amino acids.

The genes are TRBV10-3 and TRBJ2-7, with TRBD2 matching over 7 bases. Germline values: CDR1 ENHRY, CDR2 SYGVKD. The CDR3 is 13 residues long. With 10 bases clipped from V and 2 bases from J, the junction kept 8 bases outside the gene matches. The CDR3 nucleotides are TGTGCCACCGCGGTGGGGGGGGCCTACGAGCAGTACTTC. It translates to CATAVGGAYEQYF.

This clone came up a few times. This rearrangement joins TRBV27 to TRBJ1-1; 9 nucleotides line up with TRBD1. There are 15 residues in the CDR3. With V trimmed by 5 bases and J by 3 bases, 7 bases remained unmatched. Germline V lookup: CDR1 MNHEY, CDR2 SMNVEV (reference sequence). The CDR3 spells CASSTRTGADTEAFF. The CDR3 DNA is TGTGCCAGCAGTACACGGACAGGGGCGGACACTGAAGCTTTCTTT.

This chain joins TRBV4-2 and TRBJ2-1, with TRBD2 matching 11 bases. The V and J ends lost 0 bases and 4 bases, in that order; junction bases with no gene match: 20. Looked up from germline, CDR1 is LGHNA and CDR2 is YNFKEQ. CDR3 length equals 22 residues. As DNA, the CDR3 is TGTGCCAGCAGCCAAGAGAGGGATTTAGCGGGAGGGCCTCCTTTGATATACAATGAGCAGTTCTTC. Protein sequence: CASSQERDLAGGPPLIYNEQFF.

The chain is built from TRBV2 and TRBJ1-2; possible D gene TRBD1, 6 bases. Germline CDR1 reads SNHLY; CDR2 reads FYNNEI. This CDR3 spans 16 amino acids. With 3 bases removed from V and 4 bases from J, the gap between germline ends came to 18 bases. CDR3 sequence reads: CASSEMRTVSGYGYTF. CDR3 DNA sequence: TGTGCCAGCAGTGAGATGAGGACAGTCAGCGGCTATGGCTACACCTTC.

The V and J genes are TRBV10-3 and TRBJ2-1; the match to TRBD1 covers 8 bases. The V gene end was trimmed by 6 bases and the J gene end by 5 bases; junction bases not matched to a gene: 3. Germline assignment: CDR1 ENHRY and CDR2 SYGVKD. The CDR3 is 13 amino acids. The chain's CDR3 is CAIRQDRDNEQFF. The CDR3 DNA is TGTGCCATCAGGCAGGACAGGGACAATGAGCAGTTCTTC.

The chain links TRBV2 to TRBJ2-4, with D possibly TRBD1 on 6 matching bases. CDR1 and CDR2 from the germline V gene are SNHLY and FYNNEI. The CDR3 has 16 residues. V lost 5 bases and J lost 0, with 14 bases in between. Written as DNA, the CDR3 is TGTGCCAGCAGTTATGACGCACAGGGAGCCAAAAACATTCAGTACTTC. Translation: CASSYDAQGAKNIQYF.

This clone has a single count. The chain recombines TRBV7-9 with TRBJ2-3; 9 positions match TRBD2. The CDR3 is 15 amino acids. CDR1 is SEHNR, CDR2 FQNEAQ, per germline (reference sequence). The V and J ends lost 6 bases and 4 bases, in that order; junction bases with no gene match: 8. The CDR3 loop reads CASSYSGSVADTQYF. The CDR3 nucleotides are TGTGCCAGCAGTTATAGCGGGAGTGTAGCAGATACGCAGTATTTT.

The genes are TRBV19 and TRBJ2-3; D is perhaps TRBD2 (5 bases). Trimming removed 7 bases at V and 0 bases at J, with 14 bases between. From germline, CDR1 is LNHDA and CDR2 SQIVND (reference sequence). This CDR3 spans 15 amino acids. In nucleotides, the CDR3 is TGTGCCAGTACTCGGGGAGCCACTAGCACAGATACGCAGTATTTT. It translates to CASTRGATSTDTQYF.

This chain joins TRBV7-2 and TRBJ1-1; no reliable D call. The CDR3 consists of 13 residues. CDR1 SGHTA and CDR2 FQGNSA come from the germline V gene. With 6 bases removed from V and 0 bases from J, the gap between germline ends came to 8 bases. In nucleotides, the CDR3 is TGTGCCAGCAGGTATCCGGTGAACACTGAAGCTTTCTTT. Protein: CASRYPVNTEAFF.

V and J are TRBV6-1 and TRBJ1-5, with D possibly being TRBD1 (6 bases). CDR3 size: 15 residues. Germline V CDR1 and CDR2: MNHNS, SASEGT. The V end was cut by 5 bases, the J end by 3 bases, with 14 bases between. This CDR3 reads CASSNWTVPNQPQHF. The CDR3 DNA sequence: TGTGCCAGCAGTAATTGGACAGTCCCCAATCAGCCCCAGCATTTT.

In DNA form, the CDR3 reads TGTGCCAGCAGTTCCCGAGCTAATGAAAAACTGTTTTTT. It codes for CASSSRANEKLFF. This sequence joins TRBV28 and TRBJ1-4, with D unresolved. The CDR3 spans 13 residues. Germline V gene lookup returns CDR1 MDHEN and CDR2 SYDVKM. V lost 4 bases and J 3 bases, leaving 6 bases between the germline ends.

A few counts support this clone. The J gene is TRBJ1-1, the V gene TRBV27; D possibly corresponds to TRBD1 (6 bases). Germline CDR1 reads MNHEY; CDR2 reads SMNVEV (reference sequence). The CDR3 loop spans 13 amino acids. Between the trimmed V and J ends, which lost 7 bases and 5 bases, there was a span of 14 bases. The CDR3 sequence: CASTSRGRTEAFF. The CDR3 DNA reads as TGTGCCAGCACCAGCAGGGGAAGGACTGAAGCTTTCTTT.

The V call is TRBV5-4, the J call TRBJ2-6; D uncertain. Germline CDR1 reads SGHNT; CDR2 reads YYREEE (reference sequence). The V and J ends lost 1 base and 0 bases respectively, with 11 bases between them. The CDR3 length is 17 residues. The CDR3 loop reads CASSLLSFVSGANVLTF. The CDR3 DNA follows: TGTGCCAGCAGCTTGCTCTCCTTTGTCTCTGGGGCCAACGTCCTGACTTTC.

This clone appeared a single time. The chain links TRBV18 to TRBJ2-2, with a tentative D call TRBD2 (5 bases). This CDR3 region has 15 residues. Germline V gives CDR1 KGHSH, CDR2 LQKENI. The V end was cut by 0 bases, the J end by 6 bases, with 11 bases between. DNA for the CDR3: TGTGCCAGCTCACCACCCGGGGAAACCGCCGGGGAGCTGTTTTTT. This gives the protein CASSPPGETAGELFF.

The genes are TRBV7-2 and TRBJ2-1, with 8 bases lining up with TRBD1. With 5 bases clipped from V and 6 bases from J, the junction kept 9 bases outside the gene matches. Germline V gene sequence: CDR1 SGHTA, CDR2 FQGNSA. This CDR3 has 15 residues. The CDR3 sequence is CASSIWGTGPNEQFF. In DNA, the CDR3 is TGTGCCAGCAGCATATGGGGGACAGGTCCCAATGAGCAGTTCTTC.

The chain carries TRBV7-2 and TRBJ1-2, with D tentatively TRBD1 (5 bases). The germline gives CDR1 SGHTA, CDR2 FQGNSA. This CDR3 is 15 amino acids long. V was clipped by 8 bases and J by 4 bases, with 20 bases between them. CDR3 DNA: TGTGCCAGCTCCCCAGATCCGGCAGGGCCCTATGGCTACACCTTC. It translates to CASSPDPAGPYGYTF.

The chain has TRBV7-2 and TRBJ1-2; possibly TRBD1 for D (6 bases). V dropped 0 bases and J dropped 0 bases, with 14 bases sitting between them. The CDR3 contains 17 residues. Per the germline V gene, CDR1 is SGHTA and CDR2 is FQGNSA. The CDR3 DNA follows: TGTGCCAGCAGCTTAGCGATCAACACAGGGCCTAACTATGGCTACACCTTC. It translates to CASSLAINTGPNYGYTF.

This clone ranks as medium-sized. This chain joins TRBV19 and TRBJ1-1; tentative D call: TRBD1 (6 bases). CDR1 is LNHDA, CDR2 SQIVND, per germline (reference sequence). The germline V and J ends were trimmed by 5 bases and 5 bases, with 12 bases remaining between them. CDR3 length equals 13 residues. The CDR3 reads CASSARGLTEAFF. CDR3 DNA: TGTGCCAGTAGTGCCAGGGGTCTAACTGAAGCTTTCTTT.

The CDR3 DNA reads TGTGCCAGCAGCCGACCGGGACAGGACAATGGCTACACCTTC. Protein sequence: CASSRPGQDNGYTF. The rearrangement joins TRBV4-2 to TRBJ1-2; 8 nucleotides agree with TRBD1. CDR1 and CDR2 from the germline V gene are LGHNA and YNFKEQ. The CDR3 is 14 residues long. Trimming took 4 bases from V and 6 from J; bases not matched to a gene: 7.

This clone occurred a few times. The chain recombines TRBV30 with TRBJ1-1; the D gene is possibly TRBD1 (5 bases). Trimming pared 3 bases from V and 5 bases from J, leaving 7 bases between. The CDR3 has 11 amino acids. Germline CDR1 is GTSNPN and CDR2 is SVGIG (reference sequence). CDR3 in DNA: TGTGCCTGGAGGGGGGGAACTGAAGCTTTCTTT. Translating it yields CAWRGGTEAFF.

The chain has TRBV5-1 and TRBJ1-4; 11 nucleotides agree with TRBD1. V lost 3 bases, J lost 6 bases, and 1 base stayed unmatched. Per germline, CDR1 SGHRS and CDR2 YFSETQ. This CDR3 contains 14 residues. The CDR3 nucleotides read TGCGCCAGCAGCTCGGACAGGGGGCATGAAAAACTGTTTTTT. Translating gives CASSSDRGHEKLFF.

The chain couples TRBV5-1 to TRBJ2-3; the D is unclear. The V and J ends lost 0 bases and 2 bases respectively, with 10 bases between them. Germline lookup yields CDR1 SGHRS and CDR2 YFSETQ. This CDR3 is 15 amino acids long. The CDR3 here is CASSLVPYSTDTQYF. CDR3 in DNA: TGCGCCAGCAGCTTGGTGCCCTATTCCACAGATACGCAGTATTTT.

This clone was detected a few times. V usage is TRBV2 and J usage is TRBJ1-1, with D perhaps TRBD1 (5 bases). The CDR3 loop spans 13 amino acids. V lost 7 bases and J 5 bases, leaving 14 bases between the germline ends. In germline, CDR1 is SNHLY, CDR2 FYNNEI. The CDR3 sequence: CASTRQGVTEAFF. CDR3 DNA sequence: TGTGCCAGCACAAGGCAGGGAGTGACTGAAGCTTTCTTT. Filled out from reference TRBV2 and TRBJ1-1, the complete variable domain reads EPEVTQTPSHQVTQMGQEVILRCVPISNHLYFYWYRQILGQKVEFLVSFYNNEISEKSEIFDDQFSVERPDGSNFTLKIRSTKLEDSAMYFCASTRQGVTEAFFGQGTRLTVV.

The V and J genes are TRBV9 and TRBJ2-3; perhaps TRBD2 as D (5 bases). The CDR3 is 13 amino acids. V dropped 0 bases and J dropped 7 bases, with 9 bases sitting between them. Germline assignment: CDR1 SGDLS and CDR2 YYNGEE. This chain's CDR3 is CASSVGPGNTQYF. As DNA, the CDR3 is TGTGCCAGCAGCGTAGGCCCGGGGAATACGCAGTATTTT.